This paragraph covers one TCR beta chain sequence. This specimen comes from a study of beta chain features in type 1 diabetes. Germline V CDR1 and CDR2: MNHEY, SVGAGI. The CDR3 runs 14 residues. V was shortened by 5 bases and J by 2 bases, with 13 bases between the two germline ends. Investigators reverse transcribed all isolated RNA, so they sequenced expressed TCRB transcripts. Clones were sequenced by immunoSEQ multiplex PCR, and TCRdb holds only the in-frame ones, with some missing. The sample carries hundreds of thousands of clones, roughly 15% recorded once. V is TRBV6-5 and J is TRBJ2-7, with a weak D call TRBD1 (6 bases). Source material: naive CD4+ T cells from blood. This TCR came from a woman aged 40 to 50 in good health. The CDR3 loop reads CASSPRDTAYEQYF. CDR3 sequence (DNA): TGTGCCAGCAGTCCCCGGGACACAGCCTACGAGCAGTACTTC.